Following are 14 T cell receptor beta chains from one sample sequenced in a study of blood T cell repertoires in COVID-19. Profiling relied on immunoSEQ multiplex PCR, and the TCRdb table lists in-frame clones only, not all of them. The sample records approximately 150,000 clones, around 85% being singletons. Sequences were obtained from PBMCs or T cells enriched from blood (not recorded which). The receptors come from a woman aged 40 to 50 with acute COVID-19.

The chain combines TRBV29-1 with TRBJ2-7; the D gene is possibly TRBD2 (7 bases). Trimming left V 7 bases short and J 9 bases short, with 19 bases between. The CDR3 sequence is 12 residues long. CDR1 is SQVTM and CDR2 is ANQGSEA in the germline V gene. In DNA, the CDR3 is TGCAGCGCCGGGGGCGGGAGTACAGGGCAGTACTTC. Translated: CSAGGGSTGQYF.

The chain has TRBV5-6 and TRBJ1-6, with D uncertain. This CDR3 region has 12 residues. Trimming stripped 3 bases from V and 14 bases from J, with 12 bases between. Per the germline V gene, CDR1 is SGHDT and CDR2 is YYEEEE. CDR3 protein: CASSSPPSALHF. CDR3 sequence (DNA): TGTGCCAGCAGCTCCCCCCCTTCGGCCCTCCACTTT. Full variable domain (outside the CDR3, taken from reference TRBV5-6 and TRBJ1-6): DAGVTQSPTHLIKTRGQQVTLRCSPKSGHDTVSWYQQALGQGPQFIFQYYEEEERQRGNFPDRFSGHQFPNYSSELNVNALLLGDSALYLCASSSPPSALHFGNGTRLTVT.

The genes are TRBV6-2 or TRBV6-3 and TRBJ1-6; no clear D. The germline gives CDR1 MNHEY, CDR2 SVGEGT. The CDR3 spans 13 residues. Trimming cost V 1 base and J 7 bases, with 5 bases left between them. The DNA for the CDR3 is TGTGCCAGCAGTTACTACACCAATTCACCCCTCCACTTT. Protein sequence: CASSYYTNSPLHF.

This chain connects TRBV7-3 to TRBJ2-5; tentative D call: TRBD2 (6 bases). Trimming removed 2 bases from V and 1 base from J, with 8 bases in between. This CDR3 comprises 14 residues. Germline V gene sequence: CDR1 SGHTA, CDR2 FQGTGA. The CDR3 sequence: CASSLGGTQETQYF. The CDR3 DNA follows: TGTGCCAGCAGCTTAGGAGGGACCCAAGAGACCCAGTACTTC.

In nucleotides, the CDR3 is TGTGCCAGCTCACCGCTACAGCAGACCTATGGCTACACCTTC. It yields the protein CASSPLQQTYGYTF. V and J are TRBV18 and TRBJ1-2; D call uncertain. Trimming took off 3 bases at V and 4 bases at J, with 12 bases between the two ends. Germline CDR1 is KGHSH and CDR2 is LQKENI. This CDR3 comprises 14 residues.

V is TRBV12-3 or TRBV12-4 and J is TRBJ1-3, with no clear D. V gave up 5 bases and J gave up 6 bases, with 11 bases separating them. The CDR3 covers 13 residues. The CDR3, as DNA: TGTGCCAGCAGTCCCGGACTAGTAAACACCATATATTTT. It codes for CASSPGLVNTIYF.

This chain connects TRBV18 to TRBJ2-4; maybe TRBD2 (6 bases). Germline-derived CDR1 and CDR2 are KGHSH and LQKENI. V lost 3 bases and J 2 bases, leaving 8 bases between the germline ends. The CDR3 totals 14 residues. Written as DNA, the CDR3 is TGTGCCAGCTCACCGAGCGGGTCCAAAAACATTCAGTACTTC. Protein product: CASSPSGSKNIQYF.

The rearrangement joins TRBV19 to TRBJ1-2; a weak D match, TRBD1 (6 bases). Germline V gene sequence: CDR1 LNHDA, CDR2 SQIVND (reference sequence). The V and J ends lost 5 bases and 5 bases respectively, with 12 bases between them. The CDR3 totals 13 residues. This CDR3 is CASSPGTTYGYTF. The CDR3 region has the DNA TGTGCCAGTAGTCCCGGGACAACTTATGGCTACACCTTC.

The chain recombines TRBV27 with TRBJ2-7, with D perhaps matching TRBD1 (6 bases). Germline V gives CDR1 MNHEY, CDR2 SMNVEV (reference sequence). This CDR3 is 14 amino acids long. Trimming took 5 bases from V and 2 from J, leaving 13 bases between them. The CDR3 DNA sequence: TGTGCCAGCAGTCCCCGAGGGACACCCTACGAGCAGTACTTC. It encodes CASSPRGTPYEQYF.

This clone appeared a few times. This chain uses TRBV7-8 with TRBJ2-1; possibly TRBD2 for D (5 bases). The CDR3 extends over 15 amino acids. The germline CDR1 and CDR2 sequences are SGHVS and FQNEAQ. Trimming left V 0 bases short and J 0 bases short, with 6 bases between. DNA of the CDR3: TGTGCCAGCAGCTTAGCGCGGGTCTCCTACAATGAGCAGTTCTTC. Protein product: CASSLARVSYNEQFF.

This rearrangement joins TRBV29-1 to TRBJ2-7; 13 nucleotides agree with TRBD2. The junction had 12 bases not matched to a gene; V was cut back by 7 bases and J by 6 bases. Germline CDR1 is SQVTM and CDR2 is ANQGSEA. The CDR3 extends over 15 amino acids. This CDR3 reads CSATRLAGGQGEQYF. DNA for the CDR3: TGCAGCGCAACCCGACTAGCGGGAGGCCAGGGCGAGCAGTACTTC.

The chain uses TRBV5-5 and TRBJ2-7; weak D call: TRBD1 (6 bases). The V end lost 0 bases, the J end lost 3 bases, and 13 bases lay between the germline ends. Per germline, CDR1 SGHKS and CDR2 YYEKEE (reference sequence). The CDR3 is 15 amino acids. The CDR3 reads CASSLGAGALYEQYF. The DNA of the CDR3 is TGTGCCAGCAGCTTGGGGGCAGGGGCCCTCTACGAGCAGTACTTC.

The CDR3 spells CASSWPRGEAPTDTQYF. CDR3 coding DNA: TGTGCCAGCAGCTGGCCCAGGGGGGAGGCCCCCACAGATACGCAGTATTTT. V is TRBV7-6 and J is TRBJ2-3; D is perhaps TRBD1 (7 bases). Trimming removed 4 bases from V and 2 bases from J, with 19 bases in between. Germline lookup yields CDR1 SGHVS and CDR2 FNYEAQ. CDR3 length: 17 residues.

The chain joins TRBV18 to TRBJ2-5, with a tentative D call TRBD1 (5 bases). The germline V and J ends were trimmed by 3 bases and 5 bases, with 13 bases remaining between them. The CDR3 runs 14 residues. Germline values: CDR1 KGHSH, CDR2 LQKENI. CDR3 sequence: CASSPGQPWETQYF. The CDR3 DNA follows: TGTGCCAGCTCACCGGGGCAGCCTTGGGAGACCCAGTACTTC.